This TCR beta chain was recorded in a study of blood T cells in healthy people across ages. Study overall: Per two T cells, about one barcoded beta molecule was captured through template switching. Broader study findings: Higher naive T cell percentage went strongly together with higher TCR beta diversity.

Germline CDR1 and CDR2: SQVTM and ANQGSEA. The CDR3 runs to 14 residues. V dropped 0 bases and J dropped 6 bases, with 14 bases sitting between them. In regard to this clonotype: Its cognate antigen is unknown.

The authors ran a second PCR of about 6 to 11 cycles using a sample-barcoded 5' primer and a J-beta primer mix. A minimum of 3 million CDR3-containing paired-end reads was obtained for each sample. MiXCR was run by TCRdb on the 5' RACE reads, yielding one entry per CDR3 protein. Of about 900,000 distinct CDR3 sequences listed, 62% were seen once; the top ten hold around a quarter. The donors, healthy Caucasians from Russia, were aged roughly 6 to 100. J is TRBJ2-5 and V is TRBV29-1, with D unresolved. The TCR originated in a man between 25 and 39 years old in good health. Sequencing used blood. This chain's CDR3 is CSVEDRRQKKTQYF. The CDR3 coding sequence is TGCAGCGTTGAAGATCGAAGGCAGAAAAAGACCCAGTACTTC.